These T cell receptor beta chains were read from a single sample in a study of T cells after yellow fever vaccination. Using its own MiXCR run on the 5' RACE reads, TCRdb lists one record per CDR3 protein. Counted here are approximately 85,000 distinct CDR3 sequences, less than 15% occurring once; the ten biggest clones make up 20% to 25%. The sample was CD8+ T cells not binding an NS4B(214-222) dextramer, sorted from PBMCs, taken roughly 20 days after the first yellow fever vaccination. The source of these receptors is a man younger than 35 who received the YFV17D yellow fever vaccine. Each CDR3 is given with its conserved first and last residue. Fields, in order: J gene, D gene, V gene, clone size, CDR3 protein, CDR3 DNA. The D gene is left open where the match is weak. Only some rows state a clone size, as once, few, many or a class for expanded clones.

j_call: TRBJ2-7; d_call: .; v_call: TRBV5-5; clone_size: few; cdr3_aa: CASSLGEGMTYEQYF; cdr3_nt: TGTGCCAGCAGCTTGGGAGAGGGGATGACCTACGAGCAGTACTTC
j_call: TRBJ2-1; d_call: .; v_call: TRBV24-1; clone_size: few; cdr3_aa: CATSDLEGQGGLF; cdr3_nt: TGTGCCACCAGTGATTTGGAGGGGCAGGGTGGACTCTTC
j_call: TRBJ2-2; d_call: .; v_call: TRBV19; clone_size: .; cdr3_aa: CASRTWGALTGELFF; cdr3_nt: TGTGCCAGTAGAACATGGGGGGCACTCACCGGGGAGCTGTTTTTT
j_call: TRBJ2-7; d_call: .; v_call: TRBV6-1; clone_size: .; cdr3_aa: CASSPRKVYYEQYF; cdr3_nt: TGTGCCAGCAGCCCCCGGAAAGTCTACTACGAGCAGTACTTC
j_call: TRBJ2-2; d_call: TRBD1; v_call: TRBV7-6; clone_size: few; cdr3_aa: CASSLLGGQDTGELFF; cdr3_nt: TGTGCCAGCAGCCTACTAGGGGGACAGGACACCGGGGAGCTGTTTTTT
j_call: TRBJ2-3; d_call: .; v_call: TRBV19; clone_size: .; cdr3_aa: CASRSSAADTQYF; cdr3_nt: TGTGCCAGCCGGTCCTCGGCAGCAGATACGCAGTATTTT
j_call: TRBJ2-5; d_call: TRBD1; v_call: TRBV13; clone_size: few; cdr3_aa: CASRAGTGVTETQYF; cdr3_nt: TGTGCCAGCAGAGCCGGGACAGGGGTTACGGAGACCCAGTACTTC
j_call: TRBJ2-7; d_call: .; v_call: TRBV6-2/TRBV6-3; clone_size: .; cdr3_aa: CASSYRQDYEQYF; cdr3_nt: TGTGCCAGCAGTTACCGACAGGACTACGAGCAGTACTTC
j_call: TRBJ2-1; d_call: TRBD2; v_call: TRBV4-1; clone_size: few; cdr3_aa: CASSLPGLAYNEQFF; cdr3_nt: TGCGCCAGCAGCCTACCGGGACTAGCCTACAATGAGCAGTTCTTC
j_call: TRBJ2-7; d_call: TRBD1; v_call: TRBV4-3; clone_size: few; cdr3_aa: CASSQDGQAEQYF; cdr3_nt: TGCGCCAGCAGCCAAGATGGACAGGCCGAGCAGTACTTC
j_call: TRBJ1-5; d_call: TRBD1; v_call: TRBV7-6; clone_size: few; cdr3_aa: CASSLGQGAYQPQHF; cdr3_nt: TGTGCCAGCAGCTTGGGACAGGGGGCATATCAGCCCCAGCATTTT
j_call: TRBJ1-3; d_call: .; v_call: TRBV12-3/TRBV12-4; clone_size: .; cdr3_aa: CASSLSGSGNTIYF; cdr3_nt: TGTGCCAGCAGTTTATCGGGTTCTGGAAACACCATATATTTT
j_call: TRBJ1-1; d_call: TRBD1; v_call: TRBV11-2; clone_size: few; cdr3_aa: CASSLGTGFEAFF; cdr3_nt: TGTGCCAGCAGCTTAGGGACAGGGTTCGAAGCTTTCTTT
j_call: TRBJ2-1; d_call: TRBD1; v_call: TRBV29-1; clone_size: .; cdr3_aa: CSVAGRGYEQFF; cdr3_nt: TGCAGCGTTGCGGGCAGGGGGTATGAGCAGTTCTTC
j_call: TRBJ2-5; d_call: TRBD1; v_call: TRBV28; clone_size: few; cdr3_aa: CASSRDRGNLQETQYF; cdr3_nt: TGTGCCAGCAGTCGGGACAGGGGAAACCTACAAGAGACCCAGTACTTC
j_call: TRBJ1-2; d_call: .; v_call: TRBV4-1; clone_size: few; cdr3_aa: CASSQDPERVLGYTF; cdr3_nt: TGCGCCAGCAGCCAAGATCCCGAGCGGGTACTCGGCTACACCTTC
j_call: TRBJ2-5; d_call: TRBD2; v_call: TRBV10-2; clone_size: .; cdr3_aa: CASSDPGGAETQYF; cdr3_nt: TGCGCCAGCAGTGACCCCGGGGGGGCAGAGACCCAGTACTTC
j_call: TRBJ1-1; d_call: TRBD1; v_call: TRBV20-1; clone_size: .; cdr3_aa: CSARGTGNTEAFF; cdr3_nt: TGCAGTGCTAGGGGGACAGGGAACACTGAAGCTTTCTTT
j_call: TRBJ2-5; d_call: .; v_call: TRBV20-1; clone_size: many; cdr3_aa: CSASADLRETQYF; cdr3_nt: TGCAGTGCTAGCGCGGACTTAAGAGAGACCCAGTACTTC
j_call: TRBJ1-5; d_call: .; v_call: TRBV7-2; clone_size: .; cdr3_aa: CASSLIPGVLTQPQHF; cdr3_nt: TGTGCCAGCAGCTTAATTCCAGGGGTTCTGACTCAGCCCCAGCATTTT
j_call: TRBJ1-5; d_call: .; v_call: TRBV4-1; clone_size: .; cdr3_aa: CASSQVGGYQPQHF; cdr3_nt: TGCGCCAGCAGCCAAGTTGGCGGGTATCAGCCCCAGCATTTT
j_call: TRBJ2-2; d_call: .; v_call: TRBV5-6; clone_size: .; cdr3_aa: CASSSSRGEWPRELFF; cdr3_nt: TGTGCCAGCAGCTCCTCGCGGGGCGAGTGGCCCAGGGAGCTGTTTTTT
j_call: TRBJ1-4; d_call: TRBD1; v_call: TRBV7-2; clone_size: .; cdr3_aa: CASSPRQGAWEKLFF; cdr3_nt: TGTGCCAGCAGCCCCCGACAGGGGGCCTGGGAAAAACTGTTTTTT
j_call: TRBJ1-3; d_call: .; v_call: TRBV4-1; clone_size: .; cdr3_aa: CASSQTPWDSGNTIYF; cdr3_nt: TGCGCCAGCAGCCAAACACCCTGGGACTCTGGAAACACCATATATTTT
j_call: TRBJ2-7; d_call: .; v_call: TRBV19; clone_size: .; cdr3_aa: CASSIGTGYEQYF; cdr3_nt: TGTGCCAGTAGTATCGGGACGGGGTACGAGCAGTACTTC
j_call: TRBJ1-6; d_call: .; v_call: TRBV7-6; clone_size: .; cdr3_aa: CASSVVSSYNSPLHF; cdr3_nt: TGTGCCAGCAGCGTCGTGAGCTCCTATAATTCACCCCTCCACTTT
j_call: TRBJ1-1; d_call: .; v_call: TRBV5-5; clone_size: few; cdr3_aa: CASSFGGGLTEAFF; cdr3_nt: TGTGCCAGCAGCTTCGGGGGGGGGCTGACTGAAGCTTTCTTT
j_call: TRBJ2-5; d_call: .; v_call: TRBV7-3; clone_size: .; cdr3_aa: CASSLTFGSETQYF; cdr3_nt: TGTGCCAGCAGCTTAACGTTTGGGTCGGAGACCCAGTACTTC
j_call: TRBJ1-1; d_call: .; v_call: TRBV28; clone_size: .; cdr3_aa: CASRLWGTEAFF; cdr3_nt: TGTGCCAGCAGGTTATGGGGGACTGAAGCTTTCTTT
j_call: TRBJ2-1; d_call: .; v_call: TRBV29-1; clone_size: few; cdr3_aa: CSVEGVPEYEQFF; cdr3_nt: TGCAGCGTTGAAGGGGTACCTGAGTATGAGCAGTTCTTC
j_call: TRBJ2-3; d_call: .; v_call: TRBV7-9; clone_size: .; cdr3_aa: CASSSTKGGWVTDTQYF; cdr3_nt: TGTGCCAGCAGCTCGACGAAGGGAGGATGGGTCACAGATACGCAGTATTTT
j_call: TRBJ1-2; d_call: .; v_call: TRBV4-3; clone_size: .; cdr3_aa: CASSQGREVDGYTF; cdr3_nt: TGCGCCAGCAGCCAAGGAAGAGAGGTCGATGGCTACACCTTC
j_call: TRBJ1-4; d_call: .; v_call: TRBV3-1; clone_size: .; cdr3_aa: CASSRPVATNEKLFF; cdr3_nt: TGTGCCAGCAGCCGGCCGGTTGCAACTAATGAAAAACTGTTTTTT
j_call: TRBJ2-7; d_call: .; v_call: TRBV28; clone_size: few; cdr3_aa: CASSLGDNYEQYF; cdr3_nt: TGTGCCAGCAGCCTTGGGGACAACTACGAGCAGTACTTC
j_call: TRBJ2-1; d_call: TRBD1; v_call: TRBV14; clone_size: .; cdr3_aa: CASSQQDRSYNEQFF; cdr3_nt: TGTGCCAGCAGCCAACAGGACAGGTCTTACAATGAGCAGTTCTTC
j_call: TRBJ2-1; d_call: .; v_call: TRBV5-1; clone_size: .; cdr3_aa: CASSHDSYSYNEQFF; cdr3_nt: TGCGCCAGCAGCCACGACTCATATTCCTACAATGAGCAGTTCTTC
j_call: TRBJ2-2; d_call: .; v_call: TRBV12-3/TRBV12-4; clone_size: few; cdr3_aa: CASSLAAGELFF; cdr3_nt: TGTGCCAGCAGTTTAGCGGCCGGGGAGCTGTTTTTT
j_call: TRBJ2-5; d_call: .; v_call: TRBV27; clone_size: few; cdr3_aa: CASSLGPGGQETQYF; cdr3_nt: TGTGCCAGCAGTTTAGGGCCCGGGGGACAAGAGACCCAGTACTTC
j_call: TRBJ2-7; d_call: .; v_call: TRBV4-2; clone_size: few; cdr3_aa: CASSRLNEQYF; cdr3_nt: TGTGCCAGCAGCCGACTAAACGAGCAGTACTTC
j_call: TRBJ2-5; d_call: .; v_call: TRBV9; clone_size: few; cdr3_aa: CASSAGLSHTQYF; cdr3_nt: TGTGCCAGCAGCGCGGGGCTTTCGCACACCCAGTACTTC
j_call: TRBJ2-2; d_call: .; v_call: TRBV6-5; clone_size: .; cdr3_aa: CASSYGPGDTGELFF; cdr3_nt: TGTGCCAGCAGTTATGGTCCAGGGGACACCGGGGAGCTGTTTTTT
j_call: TRBJ2-7; d_call: .; v_call: TRBV15; clone_size: .; cdr3_aa: CATSSAGMGYEQYF; cdr3_nt: TGTGCCACCAGCAGTGCGGGGATGGGATACGAGCAGTACTTC
j_call: TRBJ2-5; d_call: .; v_call: TRBV15; clone_size: few; cdr3_aa: CATSTRLEILQETQYF; cdr3_nt: TGTGCCACCAGCACCAGACTAGAAATTTTACAAGAGACCCAGTACTTC
j_call: TRBJ1-5; d_call: TRBD1; v_call: TRBV5-6; clone_size: few; cdr3_aa: CASSATGGGSNQPQHF; cdr3_nt: TGTGCCAGCAGCGCGACAGGGGGCGGGAGCAATCAGCCCCAGCATTTT